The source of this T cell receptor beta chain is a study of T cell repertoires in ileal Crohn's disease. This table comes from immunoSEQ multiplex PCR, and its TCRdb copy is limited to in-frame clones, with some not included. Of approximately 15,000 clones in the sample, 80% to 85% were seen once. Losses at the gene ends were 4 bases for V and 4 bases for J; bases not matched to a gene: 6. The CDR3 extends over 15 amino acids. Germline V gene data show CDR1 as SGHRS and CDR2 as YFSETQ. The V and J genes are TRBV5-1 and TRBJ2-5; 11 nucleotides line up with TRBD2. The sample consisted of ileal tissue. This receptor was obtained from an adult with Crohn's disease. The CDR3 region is CASSDDSGRGETQYF. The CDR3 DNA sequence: TGCGCCAGCAGCGACGATAGCGGGAGGGGAGAGACCCAGTACTTC.